This T cell receptor (beta chain) was observed in a study of a mutant IDH1 vaccine in newly diagnosed glioma. Study information: Former treatment meant radiotherapy, temozolomide, or both; the majority had gotten both. Study-wide results and caveats: Evidence of vaccine-induced immune responses was documented in approximately 93% of patients.

CDR1 MNHNS and CDR2 SASEGT come from the germline V gene. This CDR3 has 15 amino acids. Trimming removed 5 bases at V and 12 bases at J, with 23 bases between. This table comes from immunoSEQ multiplex PCR, and its TCRdb copy is limited to in-frame clones, with some not included. The sample records about 27,000 clones, 77% being singletons. Note on this clone: Its matching antigen is unknown.

Time point reported: week 5, during vaccination. Every vaccine dose comprised 300 ug of mutant IDH1 20-mer peptide plus topical imiquimod. The chain carries TRBV6-1 and TRBJ2-1; no firm D call. The receptor comes from a middle-aged man with glioma. The sequencing used PBMCs, collected from a glioma patient whose treatment included an IDH1 peptide vaccine. The CDR3 DNA is TGTGCCAGCAGTAACCCGGCCCCCAAGGTCAATACGCAGTTCTTC. Its translation is CASSNPAPKVNTQFF.